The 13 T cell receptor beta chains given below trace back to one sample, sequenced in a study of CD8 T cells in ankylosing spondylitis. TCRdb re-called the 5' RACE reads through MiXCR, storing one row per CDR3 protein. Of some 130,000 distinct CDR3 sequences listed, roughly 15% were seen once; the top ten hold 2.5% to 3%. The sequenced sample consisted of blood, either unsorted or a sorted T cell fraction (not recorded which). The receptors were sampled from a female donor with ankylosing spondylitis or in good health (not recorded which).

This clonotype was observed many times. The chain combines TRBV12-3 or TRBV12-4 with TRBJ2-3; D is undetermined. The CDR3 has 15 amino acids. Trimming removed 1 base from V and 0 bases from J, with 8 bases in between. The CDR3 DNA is TGTGCCAGCAGTTTAGGGGCAAGGAGCACAGATACGCAGTATTTT. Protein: CASSLGARSTDTQYF.

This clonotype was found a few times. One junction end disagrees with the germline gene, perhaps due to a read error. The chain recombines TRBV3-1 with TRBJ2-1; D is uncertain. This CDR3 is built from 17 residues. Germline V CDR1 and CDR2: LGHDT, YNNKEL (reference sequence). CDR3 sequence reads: CASSQVVWTPVANEQFF. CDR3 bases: TGTGCCAGCAGTCAAGTAGTTTGGACCCCCGTCGCCAATGAGCAGTTCTTC.

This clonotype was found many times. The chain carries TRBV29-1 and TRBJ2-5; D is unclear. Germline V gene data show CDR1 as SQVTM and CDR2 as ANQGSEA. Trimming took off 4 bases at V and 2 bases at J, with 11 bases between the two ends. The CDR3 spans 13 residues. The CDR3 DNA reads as TGCAGCGTTGCGGTACACCAACAAGAGACCCAGTACTTC. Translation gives CSVAVHQQETQYF.

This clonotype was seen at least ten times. The CDR3 reads CASVPTTGGGDTQYF. For the CDR3, the DNA is TGTGCCAGCGTACCGACTACAGGGGGGGGAGATACGCAGTATTTT. J is TRBJ2-3 and V is TRBV21-1; the table's D call, TRBD1, was not checked against the DNA. TRBV21-1 is a documented pseudogene. The CDR3 spans 15 residues.

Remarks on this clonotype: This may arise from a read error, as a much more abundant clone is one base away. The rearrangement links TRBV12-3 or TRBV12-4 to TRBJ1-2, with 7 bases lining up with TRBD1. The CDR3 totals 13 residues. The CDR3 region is CANSAGQSYGYTF. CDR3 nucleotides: TGTGCCAACAGTGCGGGACAGTCCTATGGCTACACCTTC.

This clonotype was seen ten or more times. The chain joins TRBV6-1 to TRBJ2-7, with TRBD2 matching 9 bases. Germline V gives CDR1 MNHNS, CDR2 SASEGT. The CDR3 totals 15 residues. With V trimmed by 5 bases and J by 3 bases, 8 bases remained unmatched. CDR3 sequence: CASSTPGTSNYEQYF. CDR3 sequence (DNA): TGTGCCAGCAGTACCCCCGGGACTAGCAACTACGAGCAGTACTTC.

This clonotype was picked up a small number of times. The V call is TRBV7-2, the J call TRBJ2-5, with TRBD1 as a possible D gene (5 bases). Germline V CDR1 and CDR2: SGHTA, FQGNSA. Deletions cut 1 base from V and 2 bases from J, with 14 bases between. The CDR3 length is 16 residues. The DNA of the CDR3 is TGTGCCAGCAGCTTAGGTTGGACGCAGGGTCAAGAGACCCAGTACTTC. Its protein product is CASSLGWTQGQETQYF.

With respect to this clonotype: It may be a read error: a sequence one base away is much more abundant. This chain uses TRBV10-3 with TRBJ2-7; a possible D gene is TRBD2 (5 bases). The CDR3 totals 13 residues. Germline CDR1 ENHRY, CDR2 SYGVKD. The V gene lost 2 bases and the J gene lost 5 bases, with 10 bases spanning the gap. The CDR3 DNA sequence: TGTGCCATCAGTGAGCAGAGGGCACACGAGCAGTACTTC. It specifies CAISEQRAHEQYF.

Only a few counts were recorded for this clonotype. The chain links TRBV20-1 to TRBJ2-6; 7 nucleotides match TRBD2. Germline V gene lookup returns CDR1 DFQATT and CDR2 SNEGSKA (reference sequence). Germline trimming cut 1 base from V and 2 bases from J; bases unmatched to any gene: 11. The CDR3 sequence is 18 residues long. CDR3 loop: CSARVSSGSYPGANVLTF. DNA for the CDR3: TGCAGTGCTAGAGTTTCTAGCGGATCTTATCCTGGGGCCAACGTCCTGACTTTC.

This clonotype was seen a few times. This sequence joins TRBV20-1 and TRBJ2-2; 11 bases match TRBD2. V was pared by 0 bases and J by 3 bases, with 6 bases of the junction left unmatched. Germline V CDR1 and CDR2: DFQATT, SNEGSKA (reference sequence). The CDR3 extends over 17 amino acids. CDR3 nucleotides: TGCAGTGCTAGAGATCGGTTAGCGGGGGGGTACACCGGGGAGCTGTTTTTT. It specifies CSARDRLAGGYTGELFF.

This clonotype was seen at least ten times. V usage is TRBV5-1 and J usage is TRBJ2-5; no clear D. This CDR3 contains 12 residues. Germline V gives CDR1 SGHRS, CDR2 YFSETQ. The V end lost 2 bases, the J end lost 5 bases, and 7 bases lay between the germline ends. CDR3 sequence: CASSFSMETQYF. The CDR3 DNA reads TGCGCCAGCAGCTTCTCGATGGAGACCCAGTACTTC.

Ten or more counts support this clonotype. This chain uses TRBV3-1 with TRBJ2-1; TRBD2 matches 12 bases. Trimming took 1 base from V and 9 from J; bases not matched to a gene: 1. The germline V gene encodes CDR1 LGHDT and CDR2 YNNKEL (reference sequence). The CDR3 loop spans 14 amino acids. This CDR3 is CASSQGLAGVEQFF. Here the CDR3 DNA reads TGTGCCAGCAGCCAAGGACTAGCGGGAGTTGAGCAGTTCTTC.

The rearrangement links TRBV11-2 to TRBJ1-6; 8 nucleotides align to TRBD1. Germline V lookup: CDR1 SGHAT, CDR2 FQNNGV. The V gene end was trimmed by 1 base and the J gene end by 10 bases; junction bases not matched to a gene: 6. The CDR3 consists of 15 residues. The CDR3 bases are TGTGCCAGCAGCTTAGTGGCAGGGGGCCAATCACCCCTCCACTTT. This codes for CASSLVAGGQSPLHF.